Included here is one T cell receptor beta chain sequence, with context. This record belongs to a study of blood T cell repertoires in COVID-19. For the study at large: Some COVID-19 samples were acute and others convalescent; all came from the United States, Italy and Spain. Nucleic acid was either cDNA or gDNA, and it came from T cells, B-cell-depleted T cells, or PBMCs.

Authors' processing steps: For nucleated cells, counts were estimated from reference gene primer amplification. Method: immunoSEQ multiplex PCR; TCRdb's copy keeps in-frame clones and lacks some. D and trimming were read from the DNA, whereas the V and J calls and clone size are those reported in that table. There are fewer than 85,000 clones in the sample; about 87% occur only once, and 9.1% lies in the top ten. This CDR3 contains 14 residues. Germline CDR1 and CDR2: LGHDT and YNNKEL (reference sequence). The V end lost 0 bases, the J end lost 7 bases, and 10 bases lay between the germline ends. The sequencing sample was made of peripheral blood. This sequence joins TRBV3-1 (or the pseudogene TRBV3-2) and TRBJ1-5; the D gene is possibly TRBD1 (5 bases). This clonotype was obtained from a human donor in a cohort sampled during active COVID-19. CDR3 DNA sequence: TGTGCCAGCAGCCAAGACAGGGTTTGGCAGCCCCAGCATTTT. It codes for CASSQDRVWQPQHF.